These 27 T cell receptor beta chains were all obtained from the same sample, sequenced in a study of T cell repertoires in cytomegalovirus infection. These receptors have no known antigen. MiXCR, run by TCRdb on the reads, gives a single entry per CDR3 protein. The table lists approximately 110,000 distinct CDR3 sequences, 32% of them singletons. The material sequenced was CD8+ T cells from cultured PBMCs, taken from culture after CMV antigen stimulation. These receptors originate from a human donor in good health (CMV status not recorded). Some clones in this sample may be carry-over from other donors' samples.

This clonotype was counted ten times or more. This chain links TRBV6-1 with TRBJ2-1; unclear D gene. There are 11 residues in the CDR3. Per germline, CDR1 MNHNS and CDR2 SASEGT. Trimming removed 5 bases from V and 7 bases from J, with 6 bases in between. CDR3 loop: CASSFLNEQFF. Written as DNA, the CDR3 is TGTGCCAGCAGTTTCCTTAATGAGCAGTTCTTC.

The chain couples TRBV5-1 to TRBJ1-6; D is undetermined. The CDR3 is made up of 15 amino acids. Germline-derived CDR1 and CDR2 are SGHRS and YFSETQ. Trimming removed 4 bases at V and 1 base at J, with 9 bases between. As DNA, the CDR3 is TGCGCCAGCAGCCCGGACGGTTCCTATAATTCACCCCTCCACTTT. It yields the protein CASSPDGSYNSPLHF. The whole variable domain, filled in from reference TRBV5-1 and TRBJ1-6, reads KAGVTQTPRYLIKTRGQQVTLSCSPISGHRSVSWYQQTPGQGLQFLFEYFSETQRNKGNFPGRFSGRQFSNSRSEMNVSTLELGDSALYLCASSPDGSYNSPLHFGNGTRLTVT.

This clonotype was observed a few times. This chain links TRBV4-2 with TRBJ2-7, with 12 bases lining up with TRBD1. Looked up from germline, CDR1 is LGHNA and CDR2 is YNFKEQ. V lost 3 bases, J lost 5 bases, and 8 bases stayed unmatched. The CDR3 has 16 residues. CDR3 amino acids: CASSHSFGTGGDEQYF. As DNA, the CDR3 is TGTGCCAGCAGCCATTCATTTGGGACAGGGGGCGACGAGCAGTACTTC.

This clonotype was found a few times. The genes are TRBV12-3 or TRBV12-4 and TRBJ2-1, with 9 bases lining up with TRBD2. The junction had 9 bases not matched to a gene; V was cut back by 3 bases and J by 9 bases. The CDR3 is made up of 15 amino acids. CDR3 DNA sequence: TGTGCCAGCAGTTTGGGGGGCGGGGGGGCAGGTGAGCAGTTCTTC. This encodes CASSLGGGGAGEQFF.

The gene calls are TRBV7-9 and TRBJ2-7; 8 nucleotides match TRBD2. The length of the CDR3 is 16 residues. V trimming: 7 bases; J trimming: 6 bases; junction bases outside the gene matches: 17. CDR1 SEHNR and CDR2 FQNEAQ come from the germline V gene (reference sequence). CDR3 DNA sequence: TGTGCCAGCATTCCTGGAGGACGAGCGGGGGTCAGCGAGCAGTACTTC. It translates to CASIPGGRAGVSEQYF.

The rearrangement joins TRBV3-1 to TRBJ1-1, with 8 bases lining up with TRBD1. The V and J ends lost 0 bases and 11 bases, in that order; junction bases with no gene match: 17. The CDR3 runs to 17 residues. Germline V gene data show CDR1 as LGHDT and CDR2 as YNNKEL (reference sequence). The CDR3 DNA reads TGTGCCAGCAGCCAAGATATACCCGGCCTGCGGACAGGGTCCGCTTTCTTT. Its protein is CASSQDIPGLRTGSAFF.

V gene TRBV7-9 combines with J gene TRBJ2-1; the D gene is possibly TRBD2 (5 bases). Germline CDR1 and CDR2: SEHNR and FQNEAQ (reference sequence). Trimming pared 5 bases from V and 4 bases from J, leaving 18 bases between. CDR3 size: 16 residues. CDR3 protein: CASSQNAGNPYNEQFF. The DNA of the CDR3 is TGTGCCAGCAGCCAAAACGCGGGTAACCCTTACAATGAGCAGTTCTTC.

The chain recombines TRBV6-1 with TRBJ1-5; TRBD1 agrees at 8 bases. Germline V gene sequence: CDR1 MNHNS, CDR2 SASEGT. The CDR3 contains 17 residues. After removal of 4 bases from V and 0 bases from J, the junction contained 8 bases not matched to a gene. CDR3 DNA: TGTGCCAGCAGTGCTCGACAGGGGAGGATTAGCAATCAGCCCCAGCATTTT. This gives the protein CASSARQGRISNQPQHF.

The sample holds a few counts of this clonotype. The V call is TRBV6-1, the J call TRBJ2-1, with D unresolved. This CDR3 has 14 residues. Trimming stripped 4 bases from V and 3 bases from J, with 10 bases between. Per the germline V gene, CDR1 is MNHNS and CDR2 is SASEGT. CDR3 coding DNA: TGTGCCAGCAGTGCTGTGGCGGACTACAATGAGCAGTTCTTC. Residues: CASSAVADYNEQFF.

The sample holds a few counts of this clonotype. The chain recombines TRBV12-3 or TRBV12-4 with TRBJ1-3; D not resolved. The CDR3 sequence is 14 residues long. The ends were cut back, 6 bases at V and 1 base at J, with 10 bases in the middle. The CDR3 is CASRLWTSGNTIYF. The CDR3 region has the DNA TGTGCCAGCAGGCTGTGGACTTCTGGAAACACCATATATTTT.

This clonotype has at least ten counts. The V and J genes are TRBV2 and TRBJ2-7; D might be TRBD1 or TRBD2, each matching 5 bases. The CDR3 extends over 13 amino acids. V was shortened by 3 bases and J by 6 bases, with 12 bases between the two germline ends. Germline V CDR1 and CDR2: SNHLY, FYNNEI. In nucleotides, the CDR3 is TGTGCCAGCAGTGAGGGACGGGTCCGCGAGCAGTACTTC. The encoded protein is CASSEGRVREQYF. The full variable domain, completed using reference TRBV2 and TRBJ2-7, is EPEVTQTPSHQVTQMGQEVILRCVPISNHLYFYWYRQILGQKVEFLVSFYNNEISEKSEIFDDQFSVERPDGSNFTLKIRSTKLEDSAMYFCASSEGRVREQYFGPGTRLTVT.

Only a few counts were recorded for this clonotype. The chain carries TRBV7-9 and TRBJ2-5; 10 bases fit TRBD2. The CDR3 totals 16 residues. The V gene end was trimmed by 4 bases and the J gene end by 4 bases; junction bases not matched to a gene: 9. CDR1 is SEHNR and CDR2 is FQNEAQ in the germline V gene (reference sequence). CDR3: CASSYPGLASSETQYF. The DNA of the CDR3 is TGTGCCAGCAGCTACCCGGGACTAGCGTCGTCAGAGACCCAGTACTTC.

The genes are TRBV3-1 and TRBJ2-7; the D gene is possibly TRBD1 (5 bases). CDR3 size: 15 residues. Trimming cost V 1 base and J 1 base, with 11 bases left between them. CDR1 and CDR2 (germline): LGHDT, YNNKEL (reference sequence). The CDR3 DNA reads as TGTGCCAGCAGCCAAGTCGGCAGGGATTCCTACGAGCAGTACTTC. It encodes CASSQVGRDSYEQYF.

The chain is built from TRBV12-3 or TRBV12-4 and TRBJ1-5, with a weak D call TRBD1 (5 bases). The CDR3 has 16 residues. V lost 6 bases to trimming and J lost 5 bases, with 20 bases between them. The CDR3 bases are TGTGCCAGCAGCCCCAGCAGGGCCTTGGGAGATCAGCCCCAGCATTTT. Encoded protein: CASSPSRALGDQPQHF.

This clonotype was counted many times. This rearrangement joins TRBV7-9 to TRBJ2-6, with D perhaps given as TRBD1 or TRBD2 (5 bases each). The CDR3 contains 18 residues. V lost 5 bases and J lost 0, with 17 bases in between. Germline V gene lookup returns CDR1 SEHNR and CDR2 FQNEAQ (reference sequence). CDR3 in DNA: TGTGCCAGCAGCCAAACCTCGGGGCGGAGCTCTGGGGCCAACGTCCTGACTTTC. As protein: CASSQTSGRSSGANVLTF.

Points on this clonotype: A read error may explain this, as a much larger clone is one base away. The rearrangement uses TRBV7-2 and TRBJ1-5, with 9 bases aligning to TRBD1. The CDR3 loop spans 15 amino acids. V lost 5 bases and J lost 11; bases outside the gene matches: 13. Germline V gene sequence: CDR1 SGHTA, CDR2 FQGNSA. In DNA, the CDR3 is TGTGCCAGCAGCGAAGGGACAGGGAGCCTCCAGGCCCAGCATTTT. Amino acid sequence: CASSEGTGSLQAQHF. The full variable domain, its missing parts supplied by reference TRBV7-2 and TRBJ1-5, is GAGVSQSPSNKVTEKGKDVELRCDPISGHTALYWYRQSLGQGLEFLIYFQGNSAPDKSGLPSDRFSAERTGGSVSTLTIQRTQQEDSAVYLCASSEGTGSLQAQHFGDGTRLSIL.

The chain has TRBV7-3 and TRBJ2-2, with 12 nucleotides matching TRBD1. Germline values: CDR1 SGHTA, CDR2 FQGTGA. With V trimmed by 4 bases and J by 4 bases, 7 bases remained unmatched. This CDR3 has 17 amino acids. The CDR3 DNA sequence: TGTGCCAGCAGCTCCTCTCCGGGACAGGGGGCCACCGGGGAGCTGTTTTTT. This encodes CASSSSPGQGATGELFF.

The V and J genes are TRBV7-9 and TRBJ2-6, with D tentatively TRBD1 (7 bases). Trimming pared 2 bases from V and 1 base from J, leaving 12 bases between. Germline V CDR1 and CDR2: SEHNR, FQNEAQ (reference sequence). CDR3 size: 17 residues. CDR3 in amino acids: CASSLPGGLSGANVLTF. CDR3 coding DNA: TGTGCCAGCAGCTTACCAGGGGGGCTTTCTGGGGCCAACGTCCTGACTTTC.

This clonotype has only a few counts. The rearrangement links TRBV6-2 or TRBV6-3 to TRBJ1-1; 10 bases fit TRBD1. J was trimmed by 3 bases and V by 2 bases; bases with no gene match: 12. The CDR3 has 18 residues. Germline CDR1 MNHEY, CDR2 SVGEGT. The CDR3 reads CASSYPRQGANWDTEAFF. The DNA of the CDR3 is TGTGCCAGCAGTTACCCGAGACAGGGGGCTAATTGGGACACTGAAGCTTTCTTT.

The rearrangement joins TRBV24-1 to TRBJ2-1, with TRBD1 matching 7 bases. This CDR3 has 19 residues. V was clipped by 1 base and J by 3 bases; unmatched bases: 14. Germline CDR1 KGHDR, CDR2 SFDVKD. CDR3 nucleotides: TGTGCCACCAGTGATTTTGGCAGAGGGGGCTCGGAGGTCTACAATGAGCAGTTCTTC. Residues: CATSDFGRGGSEVYNEQFF.

This chain joins TRBV7-2 and TRBJ2-3; tentative D call: TRBD2 (5 bases). Germline assignment: CDR1 SGHTA and CDR2 FQGNSA. The CDR3 extends over 16 amino acids. V shed 1 base and J shed 8 bases, with 19 bases lying between them. CDR3 protein: CASSLGGSGRFGTQYF. In DNA form, the CDR3 reads TGTGCCAGCAGCTTAGGAGGGTCTGGGCGGTTCGGTACGCAGTATTTT.

This clonotype was counted a few times. The chain carries TRBV27 and TRBJ1-4; D may be TRBD1 (5 bases). The CDR3 is 15 residues long. From germline, CDR1 is MNHEY and CDR2 SMNVEV (reference sequence). V lost 7 bases and J 7 bases, leaving 19 bases between the germline ends. Written as DNA, the CDR3 is TGTGCCAGCACCCAGCGGGTCGGGGGGGGTGAAAAACTGTTTTTT. Translating it yields CASTQRVGGGEKLFF. Combining the CDR3 with reference TRBV27 and TRBJ1-4 gives the whole variable domain EAQVTQNPRYLITVTGKKLTVTCSQNMNHEYMSWYRQDPGLGLRQIYYSMNVEVTDKGDVPEGYKVSRKEKRNFPLILESPSPNQTSLYFCASTQRVGGGEKLFFGSGTQLSVL.

The rearrangement joins TRBV7-9 to TRBJ1-4, with 10 nucleotides matching TRBD1. The CDR3 runs to 15 residues. Trimming removed 5 bases from V and 6 bases from J; junction bases left unmatched: 6. Germline V gene sequence: CDR1 SEHNR, CDR2 FQNEAQ (reference sequence). CDR3 sequence (DNA): TGTGCCAGCAGCCGGTCCGGGACAGGGGATGAAAAACTGTTTTTT. Protein sequence: CASSRSGTGDEKLFF.

This clonotype was seen many times. The chain combines TRBV7-2 with TRBJ1-2; TRBD1 is a possible D gene (5 bases). The CDR3 covers 13 residues. V lost 8 bases to trimming and J lost 1 base, with 11 bases between them. In germline, CDR1 is SGHTA, CDR2 FQGNSA. Here the CDR3 DNA reads TGTGCCAGCGAGTCACAGGTTAACTATGGCTACACCTTC. Its translation: CASESQVNYGYTF.

This clonotype has a single count. The chain employs TRBV7-9 and TRBJ2-6, with D hard to call. This CDR3 contains 15 residues. The V gene's germline CDR1 is SEHNR and CDR2 FQNEAQ (reference sequence). The V and J ends lost 3 bases and 3 bases respectively, with 9 bases between them. The CDR3 region is CASSFLLVGANVLTF. The DNA for the CDR3 is TGTGCCAGCAGCTTTCTTTTGGTTGGGGCCAACGTCCTGACTTTC.

This clonotype was observed at least ten times. The chain joins TRBV11-1 to TRBJ2-1; 7 bases align to TRBD1. This CDR3 has 16 amino acids. The trim removed 5 bases at V and 2 bases at J, leaving 9 bases unmatched. Germline V gene lookup returns CDR1 SGHAT and CDR2 FQDESV (reference sequence). The CDR3 reads CASSTTRGNAYNEQFF. DNA of the CDR3: TGTGCCAGCAGCACCACCAGGGGGAACGCCTACAATGAGCAGTTCTTC. Drawing the rest from reference TRBV11-1 and TRBJ2-1, the complete variable domain is EAEVAQSPRYKITEKSQAVAFWCDPISGHATLYWYRQILGQGPELLVQFQDESVVDDSQLPKDRFSAERLKGVDSTLKIQPAELGDSAMYLCASSTTRGNAYNEQFFGPGTRLTVL.

The chain recombines TRBV24-1 with TRBJ1-2; D uncertain. CDR1 and CDR2 from the germline V gene are KGHDR and SFDVKD. The V gene lost 4 bases and the J gene lost 8 bases, with 19 bases spanning the gap. The CDR3 totals 15 residues. CDR3 residues: CATSESSWGEGGYTF. The CDR3 coding sequence is TGTGCCACCAGTGAGTCCTCGTGGGGTGAGGGAGGCTACACCTTC.